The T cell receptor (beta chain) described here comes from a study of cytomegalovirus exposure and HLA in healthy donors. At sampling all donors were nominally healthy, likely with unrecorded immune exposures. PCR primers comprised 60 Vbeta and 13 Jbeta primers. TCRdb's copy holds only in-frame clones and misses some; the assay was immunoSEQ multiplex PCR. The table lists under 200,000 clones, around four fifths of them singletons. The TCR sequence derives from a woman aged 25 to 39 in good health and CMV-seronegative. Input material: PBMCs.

CDR3 protein: CAWKSGQVYDSPLHF. As DNA, the CDR3 is TGTGCCTGGAAGTCCGGACAGGTTTATGATTCACCCCTCCACTTT. J is TRBJ1-6 and V is TRBV30, with 7 bases aligning to TRBD1. The germline CDR1 and CDR2 sequences are GTSNPN and SVGIG (reference sequence). The J segment lost 8 bases and the V segment lost 4 bases, leaving 11 bases of the junction unmatched. The CDR3 is made up of 15 amino acids.